The clone carrying this TCR beta chain was observed many times. Its antigen is unknown. These data originate in a study of T cell repertoires in cytomegalovirus infection. About the research overall: Carrying CMV and the relevant HLA type showed in public TCR beta signatures.

MiXCR, run by TCRdb on the reads, gives a single entry per CDR3 protein. The repertoire consists of approximately 1,000,000 distinct CDR3 sequences, with approximately 31% occurring once and the leading ten covering more than 12%. General study findings and limits: CMV-specific TCR beta clonotypes restricted by HLA-C were the ones dominating the ex vivo response. Identification of carriers of CMV plus the relevant HLA was achieved through cumulative public TCR beta family frequency.

The CDR3 has 13 residues. Germline CDR1 SGHTA, CDR2 FQGNSA. The V end lost 2 bases, the J end lost 2 bases, and 6 bases lay between the germline ends. Specimen: cultured CD8+ T cells from PBMCs, collected from culture after CMV antigen stimulation. This TCR derives from a human donor in good health (CMV status not recorded). Some clones in this sample may be carry-over from other donors' samples. The chain has TRBV7-2 and TRBJ2-5; the D is unclear. CDR3 amino acids: CASSLNRQETQYF. The CDR3 DNA sequence: TGTGCCAGCAGCTTAAACAGACAAGAGACCCAGTACTTC.